A single sample is the source of the 29 T cell receptor beta chains below, sequenced in a study of blood T cell repertoires in COVID-19. The data were produced by immunoSEQ multiplex PCR, yet TCRdb's version contains in-frame clones alone and is incomplete. The sample includes hundreds of thousands of clones, 75% to 90% seen only once; the top ten take 0.85% to 0.9%. Sequencing was done on a sample of PBMCs or T cells enriched from blood (not recorded which). The receptors come from a man aged 45-60 years who had been exposed to COVID-19.

The genes are TRBV15 and TRBJ2-5; 10 bases line up with TRBD2. This CDR3 spans 15 amino acids. V shed 3 bases, J shed 5 bases, and the junction held 6 bases outside the gene matches. Germline CDR1 and CDR2: LNHNV and YYDKDF (reference sequence). CDR3 DNA sequence: TGTGCCACCAGCAGTCCGGGACTAGCGAGGGAGACCCAGTACTTC. It codes for CATSSPGLARETQYF.

The V call is TRBV10-3, the J call TRBJ1-2; possible D gene TRBD1, 5 bases. CDR1 is ENHRY and CDR2 is SYGVKD in the germline V gene. The germline V and J ends were trimmed by 9 bases and 0 bases, with 11 bases remaining between them. The CDR3 is 13 amino acids. The CDR3 sequence: CAIGQVTNYGYTF. The CDR3 nucleotides are TGTGCCATTGGACAAGTAACTAACTATGGCTACACCTTC.

The chain joins TRBV2 to TRBJ1-1; D is ambiguous. CDR1 is SNHLY and CDR2 is FYNNEI in the germline V gene. V was pared by 6 bases and J by 0 bases, with 8 bases between. This CDR3 region has 13 residues. The CDR3: CASSLDVNTEAFF. In DNA form, the CDR3 reads TGTGCCAGCAGCCTAGATGTGAACACTGAAGCTTTCTTT.

J is TRBJ2-1 and V is TRBV9; D perhaps matches TRBD2 (7 bases). CDR3 length: 15 residues. Germline V gene lookup returns CDR1 SGDLS and CDR2 YYNGEE. Trimming left V 0 bases short and J 4 bases short, with 11 bases between. CDR3 amino acids: CASSVDGGLYNEQFF. DNA of the CDR3: TGTGCCAGCAGCGTAGACGGGGGGCTTTACAATGAGCAGTTCTTC.

The chain links TRBV10-3 to TRBJ2-5; TRBD1 matches 9 bases. The junction had 4 bases not matched to a gene; V was cut back by 3 bases and J by 2 bases. The CDR3 length is 15 residues. Germline assignment: CDR1 ENHRY and CDR2 SYGVKD. This CDR3 is CAISERDRAQETQYF. The CDR3 DNA sequence: TGTGCCATCAGTGAACGGGACAGGGCACAAGAGACCCAGTACTTC.

Comments on this clone: The same CDR3 can be traced to other DNA sequences in this sample. This chain links TRBV5-1 with TRBJ2-7, with 8 bases matching TRBD2. In germline, CDR1 is SGHRS, CDR2 YFSETQ. This CDR3 comprises 15 residues. The CDR3 DNA sequence: TGCGCCAGCAGCTTGGCAGCGGGAGTTTCCTACGAGCAATACGTC. Translation gives CASSLAAGVSYEQYV.

This chain joins TRBV28 and TRBJ2-1; 14 bases line up with TRBD2. The CDR3 covers 17 residues. The junction had 7 bases not matched to a gene; V was cut back by 2 bases and J by 7 bases. Looked up from germline, CDR1 is MDHEN and CDR2 is SYDVKM. The CDR3 loop reads CASSLGTGLAGGNEQFF. The DNA of the CDR3 is TGTGCCAGCAGTTTAGGGACAGGACTAGCGGGAGGTAATGAGCAGTTCTTC.

Turning to this clone: Additional DNA sequences in this sample encode the identical CDR3. This sequence joins TRBV18 and TRBJ2-6; 10 bases are shared with TRBD1. J gave up 4 bases and V 3 bases, and 6 bases lay outside the gene matches. CDR1 and CDR2 (germline): KGHSH, LQKENI. The CDR3 sequence is 17 residues long. CDR3 in amino acids: CASSPGQGSSGANVLTF. The CDR3 DNA reads as TGTGCCAGCTCACCGGGACAGGGGTCTTCCGGGGCCAACGTCCTGACTTTC.

The J gene is TRBJ2-3, the V gene TRBV5-8; weak D call: TRBD1 (5 bases). The CDR3 totals 16 residues. Germline V gene data show CDR1 as SGHTS and CDR2 as YDEGEE. V lost 4 bases, J lost 2 bases, and 17 bases lay in between. The DNA of the CDR3 is TGTGCCAGCAGCCCTAGGACACGGAGTTACACAGATACGCAGTATTTT. This gives the protein CASSPRTRSYTDTQYF.

The CDR3 DNA reads TGTGCCAGCAGAGTGAGCTCTGGAAACACCATATATTTT. It specifies CASRVSSGNTIYF. The gene calls are TRBV6-5 and TRBJ1-3; D gene ambiguous. The length of the CDR3 is 13 residues. The V end was cut by 6 bases, the J end by 0 bases, with 6 bases between. Germline V gene sequence: CDR1 MNHEY, CDR2 SVGAGI.

The chain combines TRBV4-1 with TRBJ1-2, with unresolved D. The CDR3 is made up of 14 amino acids. V was clipped by 2 bases and J by 2 bases, with 9 bases between them. Germline CDR1 and CDR2: MGHRA and YSYEKL. The CDR3 protein is CASSQNNRNYGYTF. The CDR3 bases are TGCGCCAGCAGCCAAAATAACAGAAACTATGGCTACACCTTC.

Only one count was recorded for this clone. This sequence joins TRBV3-1 (or the pseudogene TRBV3-2) and TRBJ2-3; D is possibly TRBD2 (5 bases). V dropped 0 bases and J dropped 2 bases, with 18 bases sitting between them. CDR1 is LGHDT and CDR2 is YNNKEL in the germline V gene (reference sequence). This CDR3 is built from 18 residues. For the CDR3, the DNA is TGTGCCAGCAGCCAAGATGATTTGGGAGTCAGCTCCACAGATACGCAGTATTTT. It specifies CASSQDDLGVSSTDTQYF.

V is TRBV12-3 or TRBV12-4 and J is TRBJ2-2; no clear D. The V and J ends lost 6 bases and 2 bases respectively, with 4 bases between them. The CDR3 length is 12 residues. This chain's CDR3 is CASSLNTGELFF. The CDR3 coding sequence is TGTGCCAGCAGCCTCAACACCGGGGAGCTGTTTTTT.

This sequence joins TRBV5-1 and TRBJ2-2, with 7 bases aligning to TRBD1. This CDR3 region has 16 residues. Looked up from germline, CDR1 is SGHRS and CDR2 is YFSETQ. With 0 bases clipped from V and 3 bases from J, the junction kept 5 bases outside the gene matches. CDR3 residues: CASSLEGGWDTGELFF. DNA of the CDR3: TGCGCCAGCAGCTTGGAAGGGGGCTGGGACACCGGGGAGCTGTTTTTT.

The CDR3 DNA sequence: TGTGCCAGCAGTTTAGACAGGGGGTACAATGAGCAGTTCTTC. Its protein is CASSLDRGYNEQFF. The chain couples TRBV28 to TRBJ2-1; 9 nucleotides align to TRBD1. The V and J ends lost 2 bases and 4 bases, in that order; junction bases with no gene match: 0. The CDR3 is 14 residues long. Germline V CDR1 and CDR2: MDHEN, SYDVKM.

This clone has just one count. CDR3 amino acids: CASSLTRWDQPQHF. CDR3 in DNA: TGTGCCAGCAGCTTAACTAGGTGGGATCAGCCCCAGCATTTT. This chain joins TRBV11-2 and TRBJ1-5; D ambiguous. Looked up from germline, CDR1 is SGHAT and CDR2 is FQNNGV. The CDR3 has 14 residues. V shed 2 bases and J shed 5 bases, with 10 bases lying between them.

V usage is TRBV5-8 and J usage is TRBJ1-2, with D hard to call. The ends were cut back, 2 bases at V and 2 bases at J, with 7 bases in the middle. This CDR3 comprises 13 residues. Germline values: CDR1 SGHTS, CDR2 YDEGEE. CDR3 DNA: TGTGCCAGCAGCTTTGCACAGAACTATGGCTACACCTTC. This gives the protein CASSFAQNYGYTF.

CDR3 DNA sequence: TGTGCCAGCAGCCTACGGGGGGAGAGCTCCTATAATTCACCCCTCCACTTT. Residues: CASSLRGESSYNSPLHF. The chain links TRBV7-8 to TRBJ1-6; tentative D call: TRBD1 (5 bases). Trimming took 5 bases from V and 0 from J, leaving 14 bases between them. The CDR3 totals 17 residues. Germline V lookup: CDR1 SGHVS, CDR2 FQNEAQ.

This chain joins TRBV19 and TRBJ1-2, with 7 positions matching TRBD1. The CDR3 is 13 amino acids. V lost 3 bases and J lost 8; bases outside the gene matches: 6. Germline V gives CDR1 LNHDA, CDR2 SQIVND (reference sequence). CDR3 loop: CASSIRQGQGYTF. Here the CDR3 DNA reads TGTGCCAGTAGTATTCGACAGGGCCAAGGCTACACCTTC.

The table lists this clone with many counts. V and J are TRBV4-1 and TRBJ2-2; no clear D gene. Germline loops: CDR1 MGHRA, CDR2 YSYEKL. The CDR3 length is 15 residues. Trimming cost V 4 bases and J 0 bases, with 9 bases left between them. The CDR3 DNA reads as TGCGCCAGCAGCCGGAGCGAGACGAACACCGGGGAGCTGTTTTTT. It codes for CASSRSETNTGELFF.

The chain uses TRBV7-9 and TRBJ1-1; D perhaps matches TRBD1 (5 bases). CDR1 and CDR2 (germline): SEHNR, FQNEAQ (reference sequence). The ends were cut back, 4 bases at V and 0 bases at J, with 18 bases in the middle. The CDR3 extends over 17 amino acids. CDR3 sequence (DNA): TGTGCCAGCAGCTCCCCGGTGGGGGGGGTCATGAACACTGAAGCTTTCTTT. The encoded protein is CASSSPVGGVMNTEAFF.

V is TRBV12-3 or TRBV12-4 and J is TRBJ1-1, with D unclear. V was trimmed by 5 bases and J by 6 bases, leaving 10 bases between them. This CDR3 contains 12 residues. Here the CDR3 reads CASSRLLSEAFF. CDR3 bases: TGTGCCAGCAGTCGTCTCCTATCTGAAGCTTTCTTT.

This sequence joins TRBV6-1 and TRBJ1-5; D remains unclear. This CDR3 comprises 15 residues. The germline CDR1 and CDR2 sequences are MNHNS and SASEGT. V was trimmed by 0 bases and J by 0 bases, leaving 6 bases between them. The CDR3 sequence is CASSEAYSSNQPQHF. The CDR3 bases are TGTGCCAGCAGTGAAGCGTACAGTAGCAATCAGCCCCAGCATTTT.

This clone has only one observation. The V gene is TRBV6-1, the J gene TRBJ1-2, with TRBD1 identical over 9 bases. There are 16 residues in the CDR3. The V gene's germline CDR1 is MNHNS and CDR2 SASEGT. Trimming took 2 bases from V and 2 from J; bases not matched to a gene: 6. CDR3 protein: CASSEYRQGGNYGYTF. The CDR3 DNA is TGTGCCAGCAGTGAATATCGACAGGGGGGAAACTATGGCTACACCTTC.

The chain couples TRBV2 to TRBJ2-2; 7 positions agree with TRBD1. The CDR3 consists of 14 residues. Germline CDR1 SNHLY, CDR2 FYNNEI. The trim removed 2 bases at V and 5 bases at J, leaving 2 bases unmatched. CDR3 in amino acids: CASSENRGTGELFF. CDR3 in DNA: TGTGCCAGCAGTGAAAACAGGGGTACCGGGGAGCTGTTTTTT.

This clone was picked up one time. The V gene is TRBV10-3, the J gene TRBJ2-1, with unresolved D. V lost 6 bases and J 3 bases, leaving 6 bases between the germline ends. CDR1 is ENHRY, CDR2 SYGVKD, per germline. The CDR3 length is 12 residues. CDR3: CAISQYYNEQFF. CDR3 sequence (DNA): TGTGCCATCAGCCAGTACTACAATGAGCAGTTCTTC.

The rearrangement links TRBV9 to TRBJ2-1, with TRBD1 as a possible D gene (6 bases). CDR3 length: 14 residues. In germline, CDR1 is SGDLS, CDR2 YYNGEE. Trimming removed 3 bases from V and 2 bases from J, with 9 bases in between. CDR3 nucleotides: TGTGCCAGCAGCGAGGGGGTAGCCTACAATGAGCAGTTCTTC. It is translated as CASSEGVAYNEQFF.

The chain uses TRBV7-2 and TRBJ1-1; 7 bases are a match to TRBD1. CDR3 length: 13 amino acids. CDR1 is SGHTA and CDR2 is FQGNSA in the germline V gene. Trimming at V came to 10 bases and at J to 0 bases, leaving 5 bases not matched to a gene. CDR3 nucleotides: TGTGCCACTACGGGACAGTTGAACACTGAAGCTTTCTTT. It codes for CATTGQLNTEAFF. Full variable domain (remainder filled in from reference TRBV7-2 and TRBJ1-1): GAGVSQSPSNKVTEKGKDVELRCDPISGHTALYWYRQSLGQGLEFLIYFQGNSAPDKSGLPSDRFSAERTGGSVSTLTIQRTQQEDSAVYLCATTGQLNTEAFFGQGTRLTVV.

This chain connects TRBV27 to TRBJ1-5; D remains ambiguous. CDR1 MNHEY and CDR2 SMNVEV come from the germline V gene (reference sequence). Trimming shortened V by 6 bases and J by 4 bases, and 7 bases separated the two germline ends. This CDR3 comprises 12 residues. The DNA of the CDR3 is TGTGCCAGCAGCTCTCTTAATCAGCCCCAGCATTTT. Amino acid sequence: CASSSLNQPQHF.